The 28 T cell receptor beta chains listed next were all sequenced from one sample in a study of cytomegalovirus exposure and HLA in healthy donors (dated by TCRdb to 2015 to 2018). The method was the immunoSEQ multiplex PCR assay. A mixture of 60 forward primers for TCR Vbeta segments and 13 reverse primers for TCR Jbeta segments was used in the multiplex PCR. TCRdb holds this immuneACCESS table with in-frame rearrangements only. Some clones are missing; in checked studies, unresolved V genes explain under half, and the rest has no known cause. The sample has around 140,000 clones on record, around 80% of them singletons. About 3.2% of the sample rests with the top ten. Sequenced input: PBMCs. The receptor source for this set is a man between 18 and 35 years old in good health and CMV-seropositive.

The chain joins TRBV15 to TRBJ2-3; D unclear. Deletions cut 1 base from V and 0 bases from J, with 8 bases between. The germline V gene has CDR1 LNHNV and CDR2 YYDKDF (reference sequence). The CDR3 is 15 amino acids. For the CDR3, the DNA is TGTGCCACCAGCAGAGGAAGACTTAGCACAGATACGCAGTATTTT. Its translation is CATSRGRLSTDTQYF.

In this sample, this clone turned up a few times. V is TRBV7-3 and J is TRBJ2-2; unclear D gene. The CDR3 has 14 amino acids. The V and J ends lost 2 bases and 2 bases respectively, with 6 bases between them. Germline loops: CDR1 SGHTA, CDR2 FQGTGA. The CDR3 bases are TGTGCCAGCAGCTTACTTTTTAACACCGGGGAGCTGTTTTTT. This sequence encodes CASSLLFNTGELFF.

DNA for the CDR3: TGTGCCAGCAGCGCCGGGACAGGGACTTACGAGCAGTACTTC. Translating it yields CASSAGTGTYEQYF. The chain links TRBV9 to TRBJ2-7; TRBD1 matches at 9 bases. V lost 3 bases to trimming and J lost 4 bases; unmatched junction nucleotides: 5. Germline V gene lookup returns CDR1 SGDLS and CDR2 YYNGEE. The CDR3 extends over 14 amino acids.

The V call is TRBV7-9, the J call TRBJ1-1; D uncertain. The CDR3 spans 15 residues. From germline, CDR1 is SEHNR and CDR2 FQNEAQ (reference sequence). The ends were cut back, 1 base at V and 1 base at J, with 10 bases in the middle. The DNA of the CDR3 is TGTGCCAGCAGCTTAGGCGATTTTTCGAACACTGAAGCTTTCTTT. Amino acid sequence: CASSLGDFSNTEAFF.

The chain links TRBV10-3 to TRBJ1-2; 7 bases are shared with TRBD1. The CDR3 runs to 15 residues. Germline CDR1 reads ENHRY; CDR2 reads SYGVKD. J gave up 2 bases and V 2 bases, and 5 bases lay outside the gene matches. This CDR3 is CAISENTGANYGYTF. DNA of the CDR3: TGTGCCATCAGTGAGAATACAGGGGCGAACTATGGCTACACCTTC.

CDR3 DNA sequence: TGTGCCAGCAGCCAAGATTCGTTTTTCTCTGGAAACACCATATATTTT. This codes for CASSQDSFFSGNTIYF. This rearrangement joins TRBV14 to TRBJ1-3; no definite D call. Germline CDR1 reads SGHDN; CDR2 reads FVKESK. The germline V and J ends were trimmed by 0 bases and 0 bases, with 9 bases remaining between them. CDR3 size: 16 residues. The variable domain in full, completed from reference TRBV14 and TRBJ1-3, reads EAGVTQFPSHSVIEKGQTVTLRCDPISGHDNLYWYRRVMGKEIKFLLHFVKESKQDESGMPNNRFLAERTGGTYSTLKVQPAELEDSGVYFCASSQDSFFSGNTIYFGEGSWLTVV.

V usage is TRBV5-1 and J usage is TRBJ2-7, with D perhaps matching TRBD2 (5 bases). The CDR3 has 14 amino acids. Trimming took off 0 bases at V and 7 bases at J, with 14 bases between the two ends. CDR1 SGHRS and CDR2 YFSETQ come from the germline V gene. In DNA, the CDR3 is TGCGCCAGCAGCTTGGCCGGAGACTATCGAGAGCAGTACTTC. The encoded protein is CASSLAGDYREQYF. Together with reference TRBV5-1 and TRBJ2-7, the CDR3 gives the full variable domain: KAGVTQTPRYLIKTRGQQVTLSCSPISGHRSVSWYQQTPGQGLQFLFEYFSETQRNKGNFPGRFSGRQFSNSRSEMNVSTLELGDSALYLCASSLAGDYREQYFGPGTRLTVT.

The rearrangement joins TRBV28 to TRBJ1-5; unclear D gene. CDR1 is MDHEN, CDR2 SYDVKM, per germline. V gave up 6 bases and J gave up 8 bases, with 11 bases separating them. The CDR3 contains 12 residues. The CDR3 bases are TGTGCCAGCAGACCCCCCCCAGAGCCCCAGCATTTT. This codes for CASRPPPEPQHF.

The V gene is TRBV6-1, the J gene TRBJ2-1; D gene ambiguous. CDR1 is MNHNS, CDR2 SASEGT, per germline. V lost 7 bases to trimming and J lost 7 bases, with 14 bases between them. CDR3 size: 13 residues. The CDR3, as DNA: TGTGCCAGCAACCCCCTAGGTTTGAATGAGCAGTTCTTC. It codes for CASNPLGLNEQFF.

The chain carries TRBV27 and TRBJ2-5; D is perhaps TRBD2 (6 bases). In germline, CDR1 is MNHEY, CDR2 SMNVEV (reference sequence). The V end lost 0 bases, the J end lost 4 bases, and 15 bases lay between the germline ends. This CDR3 has 16 amino acids. The CDR3 coding sequence is TGTGCCAGCAGTTTATCGGAGCGGGTGGGTCGAGAGACCCAGTACTTC. Encoded protein: CASSLSERVGRETQYF.

V usage is TRBV4-2 and J usage is TRBJ2-2; TRBD2 matches at 11 bases. The CDR3 totals 16 residues. CDR1 is LGHNA and CDR2 is YNFKEQ in the germline V gene. V shed 4 bases, J shed 4 bases, and the junction held 5 bases outside the gene matches. The DNA for the CDR3 is TGTGCCAGCAGCCCGGGACTAGCGGAGATCACCGGGGAGCTGTTTTTT. Amino acids: CASSPGLAEITGELFF.

This clone was seen at least ten times. The J gene is TRBJ2-7, the V gene TRBV28; 9 bases are shared with TRBD1. The CDR3 loop spans 14 amino acids. V gave up 6 bases and J gave up 6 bases; unmatched junction bases: 9. The germline V gene encodes CDR1 MDHEN and CDR2 SYDVKM. This CDR3 reads CASSQGGQGPEQYF. As DNA, the CDR3 is TGTGCCAGCAGCCAAGGGGGACAGGGCCCCGAGCAGTACTTC.

The chain combines TRBV14 with TRBJ1-5; 7 nucleotides line up with TRBD1. With V trimmed by 4 bases and J by 7 bases, 1 base remained unmatched. This CDR3 is 12 amino acids long. Germline values: CDR1 SGHDN, CDR2 FVKESK. CDR3 amino acids: CASSPGQQPQHF. As DNA, the CDR3 is TGTGCCAGCAGCCCGGGACAGCAGCCCCAGCATTTT.

The rearrangement links TRBV6-1 to TRBJ2-1; 7 bases line up with TRBD2. Germline CDR1 is MNHNS and CDR2 is SASEGT. The CDR3 consists of 16 residues. V shed 0 bases, J shed 0 bases, and the junction held 2 bases outside the gene matches. The CDR3 DNA reads as TGTGCCAGCAGTGAAGCAGGCGGGAGCTCCTACAATGAGCAGTTCTTC. This encodes CASSEAGGSSYNEQFF.

This clone was seen more than once but under ten times. DNA of the CDR3: TGTGCCAGTAGCGAGGGAAATCAGCCCCAGCATTTT. Residues: CASSEGNQPQHF. The chain employs TRBV19 and TRBJ1-5; no definite D call. V lost 6 bases and J lost 4, with 7 bases in between. Germline loops: CDR1 LNHDA, CDR2 SQIVND (reference sequence). This CDR3 has 12 amino acids.

The gene calls are TRBV29-1 and TRBJ2-2, with D perhaps matching TRBD1 (6 bases). Trimming took 6 bases from V and 0 from J, leaving 11 bases between them. The CDR3 length is 14 residues. The V gene's germline CDR1 is SQVTM and CDR2 ANQGSEA. CDR3 in DNA: TGCAGCGTCCGGACAGTATCGAACACCGGGGAGCTGTTTTTT. Amino acids: CSVRTVSNTGELFF.

CDR3 nucleotides: TGTGCCAGCTCATCTTACGGGGATAATGAAAAACTGTTTTTT. It is translated as CASSSYGDNEKLFF. The chain couples TRBV18 to TRBJ1-4; D is unclear. The germline V gene has CDR1 KGHSH and CDR2 LQKENI. Trimming removed 5 bases from V and 4 bases from J, with 11 bases in between. The CDR3 has 14 residues. Complete variable domain (other parts from reference TRBV18 and TRBJ1-4): NAGVMQNPRHLVRRRGQEARLRCSPMKGHSHVYWYRQLPEEGLKFMVYLQKENIIDESGMPKERFSAEFPKEGPSILRIQQVVRGDSAAYFCASSSYGDNEKLFFGSGTQLSVL.

This clone was seen a handful of times. The chain is built from TRBV28 and TRBJ1-1, with D possibly being TRBD1 (5 bases). V was pared by 1 base and J by 4 bases, with 16 bases between. Germline lookup yields CDR1 MDHEN and CDR2 SYDVKM. This CDR3 has 16 residues. The CDR3 sequence: CASSLYGRGMFTEAFF. CDR3 bases: TGTGCCAGCAGTTTATATGGGAGGGGTATGTTCACTGAAGCTTTCTTT.

The chain employs TRBV7-8 and TRBJ2-7; D uncertain. The ends were cut back, 1 base at V and 3 bases at J, with 7 bases in the middle. The germline gives CDR1 SGHVS, CDR2 FQNEAQ. This CDR3 region has 13 residues. As DNA, the CDR3 is TGTGCCAGCAGCTTAGAAGCCTACTACGAGCAGTACTTC. This translates into CASSLEAYYEQYF.

V is TRBV6-5 and J is TRBJ2-3, with D perhaps matching TRBD2 (5 bases). The CDR3 sequence is 16 residues long. Per the germline V gene, CDR1 is MNHEY and CDR2 is SVGAGI. V dropped 0 bases and J dropped 2 bases, with 12 bases sitting between them. This CDR3 is CASSYSAADPTDTQYF. CDR3 coding DNA: TGTGCCAGCAGTTACTCGGCAGCGGATCCCACAGATACGCAGTATTTT.

V gene TRBV6-5 combines with J gene TRBJ1-2; 8 nucleotides line up with TRBD1. Germline CDR1 MNHEY, CDR2 SVGAGI. The length of the CDR3 is 13 residues. After removal of 6 bases from V and 5 bases from J, the junction contained 5 bases not matched to a gene. The CDR3, as DNA: TGTGCCAGCAGACTCGGGACAGGATATGGCTACACCTTC. It specifies CASRLGTGYGYTF.

This clone was seen a single time. The chain has TRBV12-5 and TRBJ2-3; no clear D gene. Germline loops: CDR1 LGHNT, CDR2 FRNRAP. The CDR3 sequence is 13 residues long. Trimming removed 6 bases at V and 0 bases at J, with 7 bases between. The DNA of the CDR3 is TGTGCTAGTGGCCAGGTCAGCACAGATACGCAGTATTTT. Encoded protein: CASGQVSTDTQYF. The entire variable domain, with the rest obtained from reference TRBV12-5 and TRBJ2-3, is as follows: DARVTQTPRHKVTEMGQEVTMRCQPILGHNTVFWYRQTMMQGLELLAYFRNRAPLDDSGMPKDRFSAEMPDATLATLKIQPSEPRDSAVYFCASGQVSTDTQYFGPGTRLTVL.

The J gene is TRBJ1-5, the V gene TRBV6-1; 7 bases agree with TRBD1. Germline-derived CDR1 and CDR2 are MNHNS and SASEGT. The CDR3 consists of 17 residues. The ends lost 4 bases at V and 0 bases at J; junction bases unmatched: 9. The CDR3: CASSVSTGSYSNQPQHF. The CDR3 coding sequence is TGTGCCAGCAGTGTTTCGACAGGGTCATATAGCAATCAGCCCCAGCATTTT.

V gene TRBV4-1 combines with J gene TRBJ2-1; 14 bases are shared with TRBD2. The germline gives CDR1 MGHRA, CDR2 YSYEKL. The CDR3 totals 16 residues. Trimming removed 4 bases from V and 7 bases from J; junction bases left unmatched: 6. CDR3 sequence (DNA): TGCGCCAGCAGCCCGGCCGGGACTAGCGGGAGAAATGAGCAGTTCTTC. It codes for CASSPAGTSGRNEQFF.

This clone occurred once. V and J are TRBV20-1 and TRBJ2-1; TRBD2 is a possible D gene (6 bases). The CDR3 covers 11 residues. The V end was cut by 6 bases, the J end by 8 bases, with 11 bases between. Germline values: CDR1 DFQATT, CDR2 SNEGSKA (reference sequence). The CDR3 DNA reads TGCAGTGCCAGACTAGATCATGAGCAGTTCTTC. Translation: CSARLDHEQFF.

As regards this clone: One junction end disagrees with the germline gene, perhaps due to a read error. The chain is built from TRBV6-5 and TRBJ2-1; a possible D gene is TRBD1 (6 bases). This CDR3 spans 15 amino acids. Germline values: CDR1 MNHEY, CDR2 SVGAGI. The CDR3 sequence is CASTLNRALDNAQFF. The DNA for the CDR3 is TGTGCCAGCACCCTAAACAGGGCCCTCGACAATGCGCAGTTCTTC.

CDR3 residues: CASSLRDRAPETQYF. The DNA of the CDR3 is TGTGCCAGCAGCTTAAGGGACAGGGCCCCAGAGACCCAGTACTTC. The rearrangement links TRBV5-4 to TRBJ2-5; 9 positions agree with TRBD1. Trimming took 2 bases from V and 4 from J; bases not matched to a gene: 6. Germline loops: CDR1 SGHNT, CDR2 YYREEE (reference sequence). The CDR3 has 15 amino acids.

CDR3 loop: CASSDGQRAIEQYF. The CDR3 DNA sequence: TGTGCCAGCAGTGACGGACAAAGGGCTATCGAGCAGTACTTC. V gene TRBV28 combines with J gene TRBJ2-7, with a weak D call TRBD1 (5 bases). The CDR3 runs to 14 residues. Germline-derived CDR1 and CDR2 are MDHEN and SYDVKM. Trimming stripped 5 bases from V and 6 bases from J, with 17 bases between.